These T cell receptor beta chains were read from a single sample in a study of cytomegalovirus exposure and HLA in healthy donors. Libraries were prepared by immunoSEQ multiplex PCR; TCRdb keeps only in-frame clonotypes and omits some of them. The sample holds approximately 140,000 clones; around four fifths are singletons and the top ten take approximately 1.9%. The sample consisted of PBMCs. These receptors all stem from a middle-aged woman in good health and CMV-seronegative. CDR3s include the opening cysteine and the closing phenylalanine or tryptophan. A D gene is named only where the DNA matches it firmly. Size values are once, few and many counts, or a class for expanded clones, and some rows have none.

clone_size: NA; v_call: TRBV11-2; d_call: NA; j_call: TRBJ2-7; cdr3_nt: TGTGCCAGCAGCTTAGATAGGATGGAGGGATATTCCTACGAGCAGTACTTC; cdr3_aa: CASSLDRMEGYSYEQYF
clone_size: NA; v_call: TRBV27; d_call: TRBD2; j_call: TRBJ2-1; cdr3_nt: TGTGCCAGCAGTTGGTCTAGCGGGGACAATGAGCAGTTCTTC; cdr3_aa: CASSWSSGDNEQFF
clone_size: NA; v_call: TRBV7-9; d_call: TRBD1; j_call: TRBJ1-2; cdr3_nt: TGTGCCAGCAGCGCGGGACAGGGTAACTATGGCTACACCTTC; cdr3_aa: CASSAGQGNYGYTF
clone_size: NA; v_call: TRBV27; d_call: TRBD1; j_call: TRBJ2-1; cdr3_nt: TGTGCCAGCATAGACAGGGGGCCGACCTACAATGAGCAGTTCTTC; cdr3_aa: CASIDRGPTYNEQFF
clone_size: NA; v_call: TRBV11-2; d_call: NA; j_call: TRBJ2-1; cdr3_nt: TGTGCCAGCAGTCGCAATGAGCAGTTCTTC; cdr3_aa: CASSRNEQFF
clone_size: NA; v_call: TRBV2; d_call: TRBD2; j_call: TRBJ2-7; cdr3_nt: TGTGCCAGCAGTCGGACTAGCGGGAGGCAGGAGCAGTACTTC; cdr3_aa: CASSRTSGRQEQYF
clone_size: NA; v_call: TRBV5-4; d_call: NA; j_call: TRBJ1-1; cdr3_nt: TGTGCCAGCAGCTTGGGGGGGGGAAGAACTGAAGCTTTCTTT; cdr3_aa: CASSLGGGRTEAFF
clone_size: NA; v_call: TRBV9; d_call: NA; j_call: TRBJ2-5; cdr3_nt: TGTGCCAGCAGCGTAGCCCCGGTTGGTTTTGATGAGACCCAGTACTTC; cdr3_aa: CASSVAPVGFDETQYF
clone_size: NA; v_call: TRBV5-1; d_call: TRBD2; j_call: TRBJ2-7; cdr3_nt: TGCGCCAGCAGCTTGATAATAGCGGGAGACTACGAGCAGTACTTC; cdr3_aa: CASSLIIAGDYEQYF
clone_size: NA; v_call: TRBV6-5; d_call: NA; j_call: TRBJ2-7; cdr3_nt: TGTGCCAGCGGATTCGGACAGTGGTCCTACGAGCAGTACTTC; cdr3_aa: CASGFGQWSYEQYF
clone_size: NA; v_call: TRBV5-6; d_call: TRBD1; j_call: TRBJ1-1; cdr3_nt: TGTGCCAGCAGCTGGGGACAGGAGCAGGACACTGAAGCTTTCTTT; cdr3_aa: CASSWGQEQDTEAFF
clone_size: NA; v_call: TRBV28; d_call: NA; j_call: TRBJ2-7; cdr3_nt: TGTGCCAGCAGGCCCAGGGGGGCCTACGAGCAGTACTTC; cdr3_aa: CASRPRGAYEQYF
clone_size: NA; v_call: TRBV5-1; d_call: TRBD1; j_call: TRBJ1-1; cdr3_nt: TGCGCCAGCAGCTTGGATTCTAGACAGGGCTCGAACACTGAAGCTTTCTTT; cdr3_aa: CASSLDSRQGSNTEAFF
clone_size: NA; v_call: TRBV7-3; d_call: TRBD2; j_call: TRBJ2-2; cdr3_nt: TGTGCCAGCAGCCCAAATGTTGGACTAGCGGGAGAGGAGCTGTTTTTT; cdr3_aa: CASSPNVGLAGEELFF
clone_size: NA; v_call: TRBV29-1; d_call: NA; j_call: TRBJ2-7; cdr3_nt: TGCAGCGTTATCCCCGGGACAAGCTACGAGCAGTACTTC; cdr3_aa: CSVIPGTSYEQYF
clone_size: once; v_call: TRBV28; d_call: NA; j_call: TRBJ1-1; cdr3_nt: TGTGCCAGCACCTCCCAAAGGGGAAGGGGGATGAACACTGAAGCTTTCTTT; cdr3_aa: CASTSQRGRGMNTEAFF
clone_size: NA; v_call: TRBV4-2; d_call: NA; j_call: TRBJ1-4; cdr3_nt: TGTGCCAGCAGCCAAGACGTTTTGGGAGGCGAAAAACTGTTTTTT; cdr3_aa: CASSQDVLGGEKLFF
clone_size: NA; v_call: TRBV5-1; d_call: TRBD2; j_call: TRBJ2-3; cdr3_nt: TGCGCCAGCAGCCCTGGGACTAGCGGGGATACGCAGTATTTT; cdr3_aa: CASSPGTSGDTQYF
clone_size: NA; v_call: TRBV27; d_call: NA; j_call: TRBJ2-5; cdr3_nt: TGTGCCAGCAGGCCGGGACTTTTAGAGACCCAGTACTTC; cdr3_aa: CASRPGLLETQYF
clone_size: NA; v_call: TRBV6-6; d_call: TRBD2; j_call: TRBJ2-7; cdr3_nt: TGTGCCAGCGGGGAGGCGGGGGGAGAGCAGTACTTC; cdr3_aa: CASGEAGGEQYF
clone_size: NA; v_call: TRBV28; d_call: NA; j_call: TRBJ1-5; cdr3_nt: TGTGCCAGCAGTCTCCTGTATCAGCCCCAGCATTTT; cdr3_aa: CASSLLYQPQHF
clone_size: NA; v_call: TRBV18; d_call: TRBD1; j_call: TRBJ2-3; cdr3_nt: TGTGCCAGCTCACCACTCAGGGGGAAGGGAGTCTCAGATACGCAGTATTTT; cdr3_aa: CASSPLRGKGVSDTQYF
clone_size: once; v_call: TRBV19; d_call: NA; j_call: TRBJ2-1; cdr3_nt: TGTGCCAGTAACGGCGGACCTCTTAGGGGGTGGTATGAGCAGTTCTTC; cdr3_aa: CASNGGPLRGWYEQFF